The 17 T cell receptor beta chains below all came from one sample that was sequenced in a study of cytomegalovirus exposure and HLA in healthy donors. The PCR contained 60 Vbeta and 13 Jbeta primers. TCRdb's copy holds only in-frame clones and misses some; the assay was immunoSEQ multiplex PCR. The top ten hold about 16% of the sample, which has about 120,000 clones, 70% to 80% seen once. Sequenced: PBMCs. The origin of the receptors is a man aged 50 to 59 in good health and CMV-seropositive.

V is TRBV2 and J is TRBJ2-5; D perhaps matches TRBD1 (6 bases). From germline, CDR1 is SNHLY and CDR2 FYNNEI. Trimming pared 5 bases from V and 5 bases from J, leaving 18 bases between. CDR3 length: 15 amino acids. The chain's CDR3 is CASSNSPHRGETQYF. Written as DNA, the CDR3 is TGTGCCAGCAGTAATTCACCACATAGGGGGGAGACCCAGTACTTC.

The CDR3 coding sequence is TGTGCCAGCAGTTTGAGGGACGGGAGAAGCTACGAGCAGTACTTC. Protein sequence: CASSLRDGRSYEQYF. This sequence joins TRBV27 and TRBJ2-7, with D possibly TRBD2 on 6 matching bases. Trimming took 3 bases from V and 3 from J, leaving 15 bases between them. The CDR3 totals 15 residues. The V gene's germline CDR1 is MNHEY and CDR2 SMNVEV (reference sequence).

V usage is TRBV5-5 and J usage is TRBJ1-5, with TRBD1 matching over 7 bases. The CDR3 spans 17 residues. Germline loops: CDR1 SGHKS, CDR2 YYEKEE (reference sequence). V trimming: 0 bases; J trimming: 5 bases; junction bases outside the gene matches: 11. The CDR3 here is CASSLAREGAAHQPQHF. CDR3 DNA sequence: TGTGCCAGCAGCTTGGCTAGAGAGGGGGCTGCTCATCAGCCCCAGCATTTT.

The chain uses TRBV5-1 and TRBJ1-2; D may be TRBD1 (5 bases). V was shortened by 4 bases and J by 5 bases, with 24 bases between the two germline ends. Looked up from germline, CDR1 is SGHRS and CDR2 is YFSETQ. This CDR3 has 17 amino acids. DNA for the CDR3: TGCGCCAGCAGCACCGGGGACTCGGCCTATACCAAATATGGCTACACCTTC. Translating gives CASSTGDSAYTKYGYTF.

The V gene is TRBV4-1, the J gene TRBJ2-2, with 9 bases lining up with TRBD2. The J segment lost 4 bases and the V segment lost 1 base, leaving 16 bases of the junction unmatched. The CDR3 has 20 residues. Per germline, CDR1 MGHRA and CDR2 YSYEKL. This CDR3 is CASSQGLLAGKVRSTGELFF. CDR3 sequence (DNA): TGCGCCAGCAGCCAAGGGTTGCTAGCGGGAAAGGTTCGGAGCACCGGGGAGCTGTTTTTT.

This chain links TRBV4-1 with TRBJ1-5, with D possibly being TRBD1 (6 bases). CDR3 length: 18 residues. Trimming pared 0 bases from V and 6 bases from J, leaving 21 bases between. CDR1 is MGHRA and CDR2 is YSYEKL in the germline V gene. CDR3 loop: CASSQDPSGGGWVQPQHF. For the CDR3, the DNA is TGCGCCAGCAGCCAAGACCCTAGTGGGGGCGGATGGGTTCAGCCCCAGCATTTT.

The chain has TRBV5-6 and TRBJ2-1; 12 bases are shared with TRBD2. CDR1 and CDR2 (germline): SGHDT, YYEEEE. This CDR3 has 16 amino acids. Unmatched junction bases numbered 1, after V lost 0 bases and J lost 3 bases. The CDR3 spells CASSLALAGGYNEQFF. In nucleotides, the CDR3 is TGTGCCAGCAGCTTGGCACTAGCGGGGGGCTACAATGAGCAGTTCTTC.

The V and J genes are TRBV5-4 and TRBJ2-7; the match to TRBD2 covers 8 bases. With 4 bases clipped from V and 1 base from J, the junction kept 10 bases outside the gene matches. CDR1 and CDR2 (germline): SGHNT, YYREEE (reference sequence). The CDR3 totals 16 residues. The CDR3 nucleotides read TGTGCCAGCAGCCCGGACGCGGGAGGAACGTCCTACGAGCAGTACTTC. Translated: CASSPDAGGTSYEQYF.

This chain connects TRBV28 to TRBJ2-3; 7 bases map to TRBD1. There are 16 residues in the CDR3. V dropped 3 bases and J dropped 0; count of bases not matched to a gene: 6. Germline CDR1 and CDR2: MDHEN and SYDVKM. The CDR3 protein is CASSLAPTGSTDTQYF. In nucleotides, the CDR3 is TGTGCCAGCAGTTTGGCCCCGACAGGGAGCACAGATACGCAGTATTTT.

Concerning this clone itself: The junction differs from germline at one of its ends, possibly a read error. This rearrangement joins TRBV10-3 to TRBJ2-1; TRBD1 might be the D (5 bases). The CDR3 sequence is 13 residues long. CDR1 ENHRY and CDR2 SYGVKD come from the germline V gene. CDR3 nucleotides: TGTGCCATCAGTGACAGACAGTACAATGGGCAGTTCTTC. This sequence encodes CAISDRQYNGQFF.

The V call is TRBV5-1, the J call TRBJ1-1; possible D gene TRBD1, 5 bases. This CDR3 is 15 amino acids long. Germline lookup yields CDR1 SGHRS and CDR2 YFSETQ. Trimming removed 1 base at V and 1 base at J, with 11 bases between. CDR3 nucleotide sequence: TGCGCCAGCAGCTTGTTGGGGGGATGGAACACTGAAGCTTTCTTT. Encoded protein: CASSLLGGWNTEAFF.

The rearrangement uses TRBV4-1 and TRBJ1-6, with TRBD1 as a possible D gene (5 bases). Per germline, CDR1 MGHRA and CDR2 YSYEKL. There are 14 residues in the CDR3. Trimming removed 4 bases from V and 5 bases from J, with 9 bases in between. The CDR3 spells CASSPPRDNSPLHF. For the CDR3, the DNA is TGCGCCAGCAGCCCCCCCAGGGATAATTCACCCCTCCACTTT.

The rearrangement links TRBV5-6 to TRBJ2-3, with unresolved D. The CDR3 is 14 amino acids. V was cut by 4 bases and J by 2 bases, with 11 bases left in between. CDR1 SGHDT and CDR2 YYEEEE come from the germline V gene. CDR3 in DNA: TGTGCCAGCAGCCCGGTGTCCCACACAGATACGCAGTATTTT. Its translation is CASSPVSHTDTQYF.

V gene TRBV6-5 combines with J gene TRBJ1-5, with unresolved D. Per germline, CDR1 MNHEY and CDR2 SVGAGI. Trimming cost V 2 bases and J 4 bases, with 6 bases left between them. CDR3 length: 13 residues. The CDR3 sequence is CASSYDGNQPQHF. The CDR3 bases are TGTGCCAGCAGTTACGACGGGAATCAGCCCCAGCATTTT.

This clone was seen only once. This chain connects TRBV9 to TRBJ1-5, with 8 positions matching TRBD1. This CDR3 has 16 residues. The V segment lost 4 bases and the J segment 3 bases; nucleotides outside the gene matches: 9. Germline V gives CDR1 SGDLS, CDR2 YYNGEE. In DNA, the CDR3 is TGTGCCAGCAGCCCCGGACAGGGCGACTACAATCAGCCCCAGCATTTT. It is translated as CASSPGQGDYNQPQHF.

The chain couples TRBV27 to TRBJ1-5; D not certain. V lost 5 bases to trimming and J lost 2 bases, with 16 bases between them. The CDR3 totals 16 residues. Germline V gives CDR1 MNHEY, CDR2 SMNVEV (reference sequence). CDR3 in DNA: TGTGCCAGCAGTGTCGTCGGCGGGTTCGGCAATCAGCCCCAGCATTTT. Its translation: CASSVVGGFGNQPQHF.

This rearrangement joins TRBV10-2 to TRBJ2-1, with 9 bases fitting TRBD1. CDR1 and CDR2 from the germline V gene are WSHSY and SAAADI. The CDR3 loop spans 13 amino acids. Trimming cost V 3 bases and J 9 bases; bases outside gene matches: 3. In DNA form, the CDR3 reads TGCGCCAGCAGTGACAACAGGGGGCTTGAGCAGTTCTTC. Its protein product is CASSDNRGLEQFF.